The T cell receptor (beta chain) under discussion was sequenced for a study of T cells in Graves' hyperthyroidism and ophthalmopathy. Whole-study results and caveats: Most expanded thyroid clonotypes above 0.001 also appeared in blood.

At least ten counts were recorded for this clonotype. What it binds is not known. TCR beta CDR3 region amplification was performed from RNA transcripts. Using the HTBI primer set, a first-round RT-PCR was run on the TCR CDR3. One entry per CDR3 protein results from TCRdb running MiXCR on the multiplex PCR reads. Of about 350,000 distinct CDR3 sequences in the sample, 12% to 15% are singletons; the top ten hold 34%. CDR1 is MNHEY and CDR2 is SMNVEV in the germline V gene (reference sequence). V was clipped by 3 bases and J by 6 bases, with 14 bases between them. The CDR3 has 14 residues. The source of this sequence is a woman in her forties with Graves' ophthalmopathy. V gene TRBV27 combines with J gene TRBJ1-1; no reliable D call. Sequencing used blood. The CDR3 loop is CASSFFGSGAEAFF. The CDR3 region has the DNA TGTGCCAGCAGTTTTTTTGGGTCTGGCGCTGAAGCTTTCTTT.